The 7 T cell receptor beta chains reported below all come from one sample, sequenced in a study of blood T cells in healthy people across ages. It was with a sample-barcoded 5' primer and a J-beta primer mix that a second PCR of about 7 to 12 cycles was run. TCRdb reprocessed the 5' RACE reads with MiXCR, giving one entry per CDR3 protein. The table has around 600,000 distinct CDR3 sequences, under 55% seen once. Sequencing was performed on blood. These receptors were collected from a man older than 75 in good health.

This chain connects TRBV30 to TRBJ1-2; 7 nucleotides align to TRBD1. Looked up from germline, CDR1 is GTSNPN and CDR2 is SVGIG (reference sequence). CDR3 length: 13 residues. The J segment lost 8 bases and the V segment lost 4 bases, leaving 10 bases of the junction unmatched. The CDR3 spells CAWTFDRAGGYTF. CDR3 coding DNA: TGTGCCTGGACCTTCGACAGGGCGGGAGGCTACACCTTC. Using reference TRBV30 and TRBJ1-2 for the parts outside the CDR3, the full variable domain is SQTIHQWPATLVQPVGSPLSLECTVEGTSNPNLYWYRQAAGRGLQLLFYSVGIGQISSEVPQNLSASRPQDRQFILSSKKLLLSDSGFYLCAWTFDRAGGYTFGSGTRLTVV.

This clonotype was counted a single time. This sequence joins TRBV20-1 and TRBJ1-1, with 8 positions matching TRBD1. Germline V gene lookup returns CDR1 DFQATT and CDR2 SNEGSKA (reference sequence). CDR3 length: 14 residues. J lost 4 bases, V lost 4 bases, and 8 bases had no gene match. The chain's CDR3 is CSANHRTGPTEAFF. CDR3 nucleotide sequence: TGCAGTGCTAACCATAGGACAGGGCCCACTGAAGCTTTCTTT.

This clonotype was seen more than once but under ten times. The CDR3 sequence is CASSTPGQGAYEQYF. CDR3 bases: TGCGCCAGCAGCACTCCGGGACAGGGGGCTTACGAGCAGTACTTC. V gene TRBV5-1 combines with J gene TRBJ2-7; 12 nucleotides line up with TRBD1. V shed 4 bases and J 4 bases; nucleotides not matched to a gene: 6. Germline assignment: CDR1 SGHRS and CDR2 YFSETQ. The CDR3 length is 15 residues.

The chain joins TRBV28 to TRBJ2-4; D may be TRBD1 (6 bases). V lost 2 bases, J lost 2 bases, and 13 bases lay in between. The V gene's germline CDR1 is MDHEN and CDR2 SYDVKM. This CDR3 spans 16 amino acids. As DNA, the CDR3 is TGTGCCAGCAGTTTAGGGGGCGCCGGGACCAAAAACATTCAGTACTTC. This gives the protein CASSLGGAGTKNIQYF.

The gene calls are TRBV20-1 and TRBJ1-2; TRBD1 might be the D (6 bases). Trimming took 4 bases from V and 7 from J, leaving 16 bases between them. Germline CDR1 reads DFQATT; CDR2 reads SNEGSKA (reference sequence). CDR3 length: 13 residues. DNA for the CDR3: TGCAGTGCTACTTACAGGGTTGCGAGTGGCTACACCTTC. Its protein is CSATYRVASGYTF.

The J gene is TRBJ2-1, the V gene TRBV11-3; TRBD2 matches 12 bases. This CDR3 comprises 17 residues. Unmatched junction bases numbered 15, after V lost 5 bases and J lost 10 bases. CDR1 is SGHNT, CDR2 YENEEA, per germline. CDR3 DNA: TGTGCCAGCAGCACTAAAGGACTAGCGGGGCGCGGGGGAGAGCAGTTCTTC. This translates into CASSTKGLAGRGGEQFF.

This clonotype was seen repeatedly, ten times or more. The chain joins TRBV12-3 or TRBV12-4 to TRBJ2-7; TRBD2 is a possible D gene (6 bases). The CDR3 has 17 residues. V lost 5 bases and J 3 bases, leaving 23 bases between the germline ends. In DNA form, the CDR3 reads TGTGCCAGCAGTCCCGCCGGCACCCGGGGGAATCGCTACGAGCAGTACTTC. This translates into CASSPAGTRGNRYEQYF.